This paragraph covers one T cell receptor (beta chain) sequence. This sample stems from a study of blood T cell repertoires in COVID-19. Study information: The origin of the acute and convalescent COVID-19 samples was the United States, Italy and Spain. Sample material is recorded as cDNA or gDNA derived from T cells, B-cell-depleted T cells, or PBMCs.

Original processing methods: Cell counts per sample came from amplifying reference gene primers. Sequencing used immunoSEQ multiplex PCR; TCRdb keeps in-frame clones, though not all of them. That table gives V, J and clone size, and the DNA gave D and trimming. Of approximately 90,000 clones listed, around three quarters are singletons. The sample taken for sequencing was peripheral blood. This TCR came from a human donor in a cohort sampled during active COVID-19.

The CDR3 spells CASSQDPGLSGGNTIYF. DNA of the CDR3: TGCGCCAGCAGCCAAGATCCGGGTTTAAGTGGGGGAAACACCATATATTTT. The chain employs TRBV4-1 and TRBJ1-3, with D uncertain. The CDR3 extends over 17 amino acids. The V gene's germline CDR1 is MGHRA and CDR2 YSYEKL. Trimming cost V 0 bases and J 4 bases, with 16 bases left between them.